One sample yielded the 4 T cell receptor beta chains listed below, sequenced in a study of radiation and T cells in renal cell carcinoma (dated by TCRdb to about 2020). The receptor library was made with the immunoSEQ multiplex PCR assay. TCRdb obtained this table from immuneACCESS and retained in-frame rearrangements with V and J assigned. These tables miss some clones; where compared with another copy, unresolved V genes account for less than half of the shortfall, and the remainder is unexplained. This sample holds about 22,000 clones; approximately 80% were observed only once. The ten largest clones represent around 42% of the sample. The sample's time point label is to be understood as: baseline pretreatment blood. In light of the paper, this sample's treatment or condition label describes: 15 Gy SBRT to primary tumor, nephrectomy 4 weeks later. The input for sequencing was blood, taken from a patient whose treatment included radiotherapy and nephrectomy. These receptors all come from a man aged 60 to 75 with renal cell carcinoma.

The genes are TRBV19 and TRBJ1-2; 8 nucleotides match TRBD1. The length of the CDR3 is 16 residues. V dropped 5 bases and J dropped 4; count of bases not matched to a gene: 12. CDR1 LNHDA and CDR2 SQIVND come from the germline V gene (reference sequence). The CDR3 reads CASSATQGAGVYGYTF. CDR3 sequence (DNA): TGTGCCAGTAGTGCCACCCAGGGGGCGGGAGTCTATGGCTACACCTTC.

The chain's CDR3 is CASSLVNTEAFF. The CDR3 DNA reads TGTGCCAGCAGCTTGGTCAACACTGAAGCTTTCTTT. The V call is TRBV5-4, the J call TRBJ1-1; no clear D. The CDR3 is made up of 12 amino acids. Germline loops: CDR1 SGHNT, CDR2 YYREEE (reference sequence). Trimming stripped 0 bases from V and 2 bases from J, with 2 bases between.

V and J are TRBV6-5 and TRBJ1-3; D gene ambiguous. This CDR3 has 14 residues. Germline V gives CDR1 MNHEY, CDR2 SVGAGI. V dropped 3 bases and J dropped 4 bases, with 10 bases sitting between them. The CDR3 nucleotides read TGTGCCAGCAGTTATGAAGGGTCAGGAAACACCATATATTTT. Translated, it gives CASSYEGSGNTIYF.

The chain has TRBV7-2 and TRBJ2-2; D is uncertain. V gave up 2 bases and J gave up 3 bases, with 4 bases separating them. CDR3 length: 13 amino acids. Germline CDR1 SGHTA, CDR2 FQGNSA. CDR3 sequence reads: CASSLQYTGELFF. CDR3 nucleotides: TGTGCCAGCAGCTTACAGTACACCGGGGAGCTGTTTTTT.